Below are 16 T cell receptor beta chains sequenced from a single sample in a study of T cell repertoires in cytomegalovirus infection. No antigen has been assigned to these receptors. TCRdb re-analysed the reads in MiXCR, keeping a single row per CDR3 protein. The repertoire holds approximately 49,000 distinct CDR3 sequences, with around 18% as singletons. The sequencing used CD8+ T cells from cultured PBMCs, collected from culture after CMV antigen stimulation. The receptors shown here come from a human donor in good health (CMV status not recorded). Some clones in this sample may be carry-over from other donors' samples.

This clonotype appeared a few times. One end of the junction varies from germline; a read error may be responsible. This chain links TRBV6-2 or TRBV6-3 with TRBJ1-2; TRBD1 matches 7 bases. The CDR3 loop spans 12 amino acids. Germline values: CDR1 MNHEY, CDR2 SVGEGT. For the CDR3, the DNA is TGTGCCAGCGGTTACAGGGGCCAAGGCTACACCTTC. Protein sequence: CASGYRGQGYTF.

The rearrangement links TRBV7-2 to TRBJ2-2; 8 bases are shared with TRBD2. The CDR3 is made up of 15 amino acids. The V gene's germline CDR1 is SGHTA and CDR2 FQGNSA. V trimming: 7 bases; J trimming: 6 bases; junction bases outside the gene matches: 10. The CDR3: CASILPGLVAGELFF. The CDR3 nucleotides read TGTGCCAGCATCCTACCGGGACTAGTGGCCGGGGAGCTGTTTTTT.

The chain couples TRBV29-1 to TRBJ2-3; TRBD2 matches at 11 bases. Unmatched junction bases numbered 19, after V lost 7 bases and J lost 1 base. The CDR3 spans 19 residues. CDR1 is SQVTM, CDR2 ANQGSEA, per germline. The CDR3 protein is CSGAPASDLLAGGTDTQYF. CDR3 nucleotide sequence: TGCAGCGGGGCACCCGCCTCTGACCTACTAGCGGGAGGCACAGATACGCAGTATTTT.

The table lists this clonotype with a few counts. The CDR3 loop reads CASSWEGVSQETQYF. The CDR3 nucleotides are TGTGCCAGCAGTTGGGAGGGTGTATCCCAAGAGACCCAGTACTTC. This chain connects TRBV28 to TRBJ2-5; 7 positions match TRBD2. The CDR3 consists of 15 residues. Germline assignment: CDR1 MDHEN and CDR2 SYDVKM. The junction had 6 bases not matched to a gene; V was cut back by 4 bases and J by 1 base.

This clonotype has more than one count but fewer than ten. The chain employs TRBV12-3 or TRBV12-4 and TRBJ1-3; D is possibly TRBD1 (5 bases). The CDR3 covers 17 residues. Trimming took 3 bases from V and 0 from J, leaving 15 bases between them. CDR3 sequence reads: CASSFYRFGSSGNTIYF. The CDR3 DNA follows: TGTGCCAGCAGTTTTTACAGGTTCGGGTCCTCTGGAAACACCATATATTTT.

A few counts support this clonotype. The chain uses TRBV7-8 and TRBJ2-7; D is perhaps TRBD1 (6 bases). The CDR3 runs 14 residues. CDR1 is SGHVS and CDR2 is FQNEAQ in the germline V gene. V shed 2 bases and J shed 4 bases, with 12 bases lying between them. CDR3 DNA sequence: TGTGCCAGCAGCTTACCGGGACAAAGGTACGAGCAGTACTTC. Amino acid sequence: CASSLPGQRYEQYF.

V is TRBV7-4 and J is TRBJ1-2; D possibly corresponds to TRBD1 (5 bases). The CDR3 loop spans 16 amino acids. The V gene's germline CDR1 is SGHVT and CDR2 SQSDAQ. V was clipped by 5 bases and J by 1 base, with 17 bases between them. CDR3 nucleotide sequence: TGTGCCAGCAGCCTCGTCGTGGGGGTTCTTAACTATGGCTACACCTTC. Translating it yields CASSLVVGVLNYGYTF.

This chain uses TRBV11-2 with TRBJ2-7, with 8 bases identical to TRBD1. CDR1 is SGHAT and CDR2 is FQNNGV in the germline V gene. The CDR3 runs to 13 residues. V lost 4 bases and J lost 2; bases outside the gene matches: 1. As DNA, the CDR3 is TGTGCCAGCAGCTCGGACAGGGCCTACGAGCAGTACTTC. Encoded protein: CASSSDRAYEQYF. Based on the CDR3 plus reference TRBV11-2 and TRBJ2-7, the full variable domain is EAGVAQSPRYKIIEKRQSVAFWCNPISGHATLYWYQQILGQGPKLLIQFQNNGVVDDSQLPKDRFSAERLKGVDSTLKIQPAKLEDSAVYLCASSSDRAYEQYFGPGTRLTVT.

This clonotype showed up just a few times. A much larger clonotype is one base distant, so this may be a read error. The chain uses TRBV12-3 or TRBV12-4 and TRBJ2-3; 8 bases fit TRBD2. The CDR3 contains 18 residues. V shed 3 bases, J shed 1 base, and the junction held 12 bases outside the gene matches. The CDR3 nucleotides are TGTGCCAGCAGTTTTGCCCTTGGGCGGGGGGCCTGCACAGATACGCAGTATTTT. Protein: CASSFALGRGACTDTQYF.

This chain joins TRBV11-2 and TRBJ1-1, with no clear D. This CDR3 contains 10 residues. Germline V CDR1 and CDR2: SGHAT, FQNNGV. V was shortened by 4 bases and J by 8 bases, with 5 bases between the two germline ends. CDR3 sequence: CASSSTEAFF. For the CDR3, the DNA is TGTGCCAGCAGCTCCACCGAAGCTTTCTTT.

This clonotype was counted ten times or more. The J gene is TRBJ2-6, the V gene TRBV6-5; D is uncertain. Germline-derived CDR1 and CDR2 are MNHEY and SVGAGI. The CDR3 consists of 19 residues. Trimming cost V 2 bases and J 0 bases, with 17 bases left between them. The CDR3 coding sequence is TGTGCCAGCAGTTACACTTGGGGTCCTCCTAACTCTGGGGCCAACGTCCTGACTTTC. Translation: CASSYTWGPPNSGANVLTF.

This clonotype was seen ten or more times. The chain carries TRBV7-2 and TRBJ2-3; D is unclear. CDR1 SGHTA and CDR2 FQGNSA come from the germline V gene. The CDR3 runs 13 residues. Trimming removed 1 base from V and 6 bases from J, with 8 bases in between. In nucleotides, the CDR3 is TGTGCCAGCAGCTTAGGACCGGCTGATACGCAGTATTTT. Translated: CASSLGPADTQYF.

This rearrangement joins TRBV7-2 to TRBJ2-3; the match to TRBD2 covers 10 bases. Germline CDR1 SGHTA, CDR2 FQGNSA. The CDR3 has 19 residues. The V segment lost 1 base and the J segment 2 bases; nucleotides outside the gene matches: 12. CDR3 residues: CASSLESGRALPHTDTQYF. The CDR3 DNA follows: TGTGCCAGCAGCTTAGAGAGCGGGAGGGCCCTGCCCCACACAGATACGCAGTATTTT.

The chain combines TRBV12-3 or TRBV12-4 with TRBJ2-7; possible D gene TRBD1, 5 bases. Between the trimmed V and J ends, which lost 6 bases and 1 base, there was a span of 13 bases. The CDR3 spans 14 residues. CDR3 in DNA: TGTGCCAGCAGCCCCGGACACGGGTCCTACGAGCAGTACTTC. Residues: CASSPGHGSYEQYF.

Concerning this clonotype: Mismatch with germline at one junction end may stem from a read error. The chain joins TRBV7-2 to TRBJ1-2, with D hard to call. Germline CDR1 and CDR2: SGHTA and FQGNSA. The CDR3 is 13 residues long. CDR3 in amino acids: CASSLDRVREGVF. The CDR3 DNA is TGTGCCAGCAGCTTAGATCGGGTTCGGGAGGGCGTCTTC. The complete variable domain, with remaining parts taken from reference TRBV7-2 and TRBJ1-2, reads GAGVSQSPSNKVTEKGKDVELRCDPISGHTALYWYRQSLGQGLEFLIYFQGNSAPDKSGLPSDRFSAERTGGSVSTLTIQRTQQEDSAVYLCASSLDRVREGVFGSGTRLTVV.

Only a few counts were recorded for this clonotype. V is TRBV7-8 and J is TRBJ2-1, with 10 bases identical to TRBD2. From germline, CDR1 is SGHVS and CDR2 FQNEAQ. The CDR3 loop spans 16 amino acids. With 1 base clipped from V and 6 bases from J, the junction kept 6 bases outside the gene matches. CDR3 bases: TGTGCCAGCAGCTTAGAACGGCTAGCGGGAGTCAATGAGCAGTTCTTC. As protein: CASSLERLAGVNEQFF.